This note documents a single TCR beta chain sequence. These data are taken from a study of monozygotic twins with inflammatory bowel disease. Germline CDR1 reads MDHEN; CDR2 reads SYDVKM. This CDR3 has 12 residues. TCRdb re-called the 5' RACE reads; one entry per CDR3 protein, DNA not given. The data show about 110,000 distinct CDR3 sequences, and the top ten clones hold roughly 12%. This chain joins TRBV28 and TRBJ1-5; checking the TCRdb D call of TRBD1 is not possible without DNA. Input material: blood. The sequence came from a human donor with ulcerative colitis or Crohn's disease, or a healthy co-twin of an affected twin (not recorded which). CDR3 protein: CASSSQGQPQHF.